The 2 T cell receptor beta chains in this list originate from one sample, sequenced in a study of circulating and synovial CD4+ cells in juvenile arthritis. Here immunoSEQ multiplex PCR was the method, and the copy in TCRdb shows in-frame clones only, minus some. Here the sample spans over 2,000 clones, roughly 91% being singletons. Source material: HLA-DR+ CD4+ T cells from blood. Subset reported: circulating pathogenic-like lymphocytes, sorted as HLA-DR+CD14-CD3+CD4+CD25low/- blood T cells. The receptors originated from a human donor with juvenile idiopathic arthritis.

V is TRBV30 and J is TRBJ2-7; TRBD1 might be the D (6 bases). The germline V and J ends were trimmed by 6 bases and 3 bases, with 18 bases remaining between them. The CDR3 length is 14 residues. Per the germline V gene, CDR1 is GTSNPN and CDR2 is SVGIG (reference sequence). For the CDR3, the DNA is TGTGCCTGTAATACTCGGGACACCCACTACGAGCAGTACTTC. Translation gives CACNTRDTHYEQYF. Filled out from reference TRBV30 and TRBJ2-7, the complete variable domain reads SQTIHQWPATLVQPVGSPLSLECTVEGTSNPNLYWYRQAAGRGLQLLFYSVGIGQISSEVPQNLSASRPQDRQFILSSKKLLLSDSGFYLCACNTRDTHYEQYFGPGTRLTVT.

CDR3 protein: CSVEMTERDSYNEQFF. CDR3 in DNA: TGCAGCGTTGAAATGACTGAGCGGGACTCCTACAATGAGCAGTTCTTC. V is TRBV29-1 and J is TRBJ2-1; TRBD2 matches at 7 bases. Germline V gene data show CDR1 as SQVTM and CDR2 as ANQGSEA. The V gene end was trimmed by 2 bases and the J gene end by 0 bases; junction bases not matched to a gene: 7. The CDR3 totals 16 residues.